This TCR beta chain derives from a study of response to subunit inactivated influenza vaccine. Study-wide points: Researchers suggested that each seasonal influenza vaccination recruits few new T cells.

Trimming left V 5 bases short and J 6 bases short, with 20 bases between. The germline CDR1 and CDR2 sequences are DFQATT and SNEGSKA (reference sequence). This CDR3 comprises 14 residues. TCRdb re-called the RT-PCR reads with MiXCR, one entry per CDR3 protein. The sample holds around 710,000 distinct CDR3 sequences, around 14% seen once. At least ten counts were recorded for this clonotype. Its antigen is as yet unknown. The clonotype was recovered from a man between 45 and 60 years old who received an inactivated influenza vaccine. Sequencing used PBMCs from blood, obtained around 15 days before vaccination. The chain couples TRBV20-1 to TRBJ2-7; perhaps D is TRBD1 or TRBD2 (5 bases each). In DNA, the CDR3 is TGCAGTGCTCCCCGTGGGACCCAACTTACCGAGCAGTACTTC. Translated, it gives CSAPRGTQLTEQYF.